Listed below are T cell receptor beta chains from one sample, sequenced in a study of blood T cell repertoires in COVID-19. Sequenced by immunoSEQ multiplex PCR; TCRdb stores in-frame clones only, minus some. The sample includes about half a million clones, 80% to 90% seen only once; the top ten take approximately 0.9%. Sequencing input: peripheral blood. These TCRs come from a man younger than 35 with COVID-19, enrolled during active disease. Both conserved end residues are part of each CDR3. The order of the fields is J gene, V gene, clone size, D gene, CDR3 protein, CDR3 DNA. D genes are given only for firm matches. Size is omitted from some rows. Given values are once, few, many or a class for expanded clones.

>TRBJ1-4|TRBV5-4|NA|NA
CAGELQAEKLFF
TGTGCCGGCGAACTGCAGGCTGAAAAACTGTTTTTT
>TRBJ2-7|TRBV4-1|NA|TRBD2
CASSQEGTRSYEQYF
TGCGCCAGCAGCCAAGAAGGGACTAGGTCCTACGAGCAGTACTTC
>TRBJ2-2|TRBV30|once|NA
CAWSRGNTGELFF
TGTGCCTGGAGTAGGGGGAACACCGGGGAGCTGTTTTTT
>TRBJ2-2|TRBV9|NA|NA
CASSVARGKGTGELFF
TGTGCCAGCAGCGTAGCTCGGGGGAAGGGAACCGGGGAGCTGTTTTTT
>TRBJ1-4|TRBV29-1|NA|NA
CSAAPAIGRGLFF
TGCAGTGCGGCCCCCGCAATCGGACGCGGGTTGTTTTTT
>TRBJ2-1|TRBV5-1|NA|TRBD2
CASSLSGGDYNEQFF
TGCGCCAGCAGCTTGAGCGGGGGGGACTACAATGAGCAGTTCTTC
>TRBJ1-4|TRBV15|NA|NA
CATSRDLSGAEKLFF
TGTGCCACCAGCAGAGATCTGTCAGGGGCCGAAAAACTGTTTTTT
>TRBJ2-2|TRBV24-1|NA|TRBD2
CATSGAGAAGELFF
TGTGCCACCAGTGGGGCGGGAGCGGCCGGGGAGCTGTTTTTT
>TRBJ1-5|TRBV5-1|NA|TRBD1
CASSPIPTGEGNQPQHF
TGCGCCAGCAGTCCCATCCCCACAGGGGAGGGCAATCAGCCCCAGCATTTT
>TRBJ2-7|TRBV27|NA|TRBD2
CASSYGTSGTYEQYF
TGTGCCAGCAGTTATGGGACTAGCGGGACCTACGAGCAGTACTTC
>TRBJ1-2|TRBV6-5|few|TRBD1
CASRQGAVGYTF
TGTGCCAGCAGACAGGGGGCGGTCGGCTACACCTTC
>TRBJ2-5|TRBV11-2|NA|TRBD2
CASSPLGGSEETQYF
TGTGCCAGCAGCCCGCTGGGCGGGAGTGAAGAGACCCAGTACTTC
>TRBJ1-4|TRBV7-9|NA|NA
CASSADFGKLFF
TGTGCCAGCAGCGCCGACTTTGGAAAACTGTTTTTT
>TRBJ2-1|TRBV6-4|NA|TRBD2
CASSDSASGEQFF
TGTGCCAGCAGTGACTCTGCTAGCGGCGAGCAGTTCTTC
>TRBJ2-5|TRBV5-1|NA|NA
CASSLSQGKGETQYF
TGCGCCAGCAGCTTGAGCCAGGGGAAGGGGGAGACCCAGTACTTC
>TRBJ1-1|TRBV14|NA|NA
CASSQDFWGDYTEAFF
TGTGCCAGCAGCCAAGATTTTTGGGGGGACTACACTGAAGCTTTCTTT
>TRBJ2-2|TRBV4-1|few|TRBD1
CASSQSGTGATGELFF
TGCGCCAGCAGCCAGTCCGGGACAGGGGCTACCGGGGAGCTGTTTTTT
>TRBJ2-2|TRBV5-1|few|TRBD1
CASSSNRGQDGELFF
TGCGCCAGCAGCTCGAACAGGGGGCAGGACGGGGAGCTGTTTTTT
>TRBJ1-6|TRBV6-6|NA|NA
CASSYSSEPLHF
TGTGCCAGCAGTTACTCGTCAGAACCCCTCCACTTT
>TRBJ2-2|TRBV19|once|TRBD2
CASNRLAGGGTGELFF
TGTGCCAGTAACCGACTAGCGGGAGGGGGAACCGGGGAGCTGTTTTTT
>TRBJ2-3|TRBV7-2|NA|TRBD1
CASRGNTGDRGSQKVQYF
TGTGCCAGCAGGGGAAACACGGGGGACAGGGGGTCCCAGAAGGTGCAGTATTTT
>TRBJ2-3|TRBV6-1|NA|TRBD2
CASSDLAGGSTDTQYF
TGTGCCAGCAGTGATCTTGCGGGAGGGAGCACAGATACGCAGTATTTT
>TRBJ2-1|TRBV24-1|NA|NA
CATSAGQGIGEQFF
TGTGCCACCAGTGCGGGCCAGGGGATAGGTGAGCAGTTCTTC
>TRBJ1-2|TRBV6-4|NA|TRBD1
CASSPGTGFGGYTF
TGTGCCAGCAGCCCCGGGACAGGGTTTGGGGGCTACACCTTC
>TRBJ2-1|TRBV5-1|NA|TRBD2
CASSLWREYYNEQFF
TGCGCCAGCAGCTTGTGGCGGGAGTACTACAATGAGCAGTTCTTC
>TRBJ1-5|TRBV6-5|NA|NA
CASSPLGGGHQPQHF
TGTGCCAGCAGTCCCTTGGGCGGGGGGCATCAGCCCCAGCATTTT
>TRBJ1-6|TRBV19|NA|TRBD1
CASSTLPGQGRSSYNSPLHF
TGTGCCAGTAGTACCCTACCGGGACAGGGGCGTAGCTCCTATAATTCACCCCTCCACTTT
>TRBJ2-3|TRBV5-1|once|TRBD2
CASSPGLAGTDTQYF
TGCGCCAGCAGCCCGGGACTAGCGGGGACAGATACGCAGTATTTT